This T cell receptor beta chain is drawn from a study of cytomegalovirus exposure and HLA in healthy donors. Study-level information: Prior work identified around 120 million unique TCR beta sequences in some 200 million T cells. Study-level findings and limits: A later analysis linked a missense DCLRE1C variant to TCR beta V- and J-gene trimming. The presence/absence work took it that sequencing depth was about the same across donors.

The primer mix had 60 Vbeta and 13 Jbeta primers. Profiling relied on immunoSEQ multiplex PCR, and the TCRdb table lists in-frame clones only, not all of them. The data show under 200,000 clones, 75% to 80% seen once. As for this clone: Its cognate antigen is unknown.

Per the germline V gene, CDR1 is MNHEY and CDR2 is SVGAGI. The CDR3 extends over 15 amino acids. The V end lost 6 bases, the J end lost 0 bases, and 12 bases lay between the germline ends. Input material: PBMCs. The origin of this receptor is a middle-aged man in good health and CMV-seropositive. The chain is built from TRBV6-5 and TRBJ2-1; D ambiguous. CDR3 in DNA: TGTGCCAGCAGAACCACACTAAGCTCCTACAATGAGCAGTTCTTC. It specifies CASRTTLSSYNEQFF.